This record looks at one T cell receptor beta chain sequence and its context. This clone has a single count. The antigen this receptor binds is unknown. The sample holds no much larger clone one base away, and base qualities are not on file. In light of the paper, this sample's time point label describes: about 28 days (+/-7) after the second vaccine dose. AZD1222 recipients with second doses at about 4 weeks or about 12 weeks were pooled, because spike-specific TCR depth and breadth did not differ between schedules. Vaccinee samples were obtained from the UK trials COV001 and COV002, which included a single-blind randomized controlled phase 2/3 trial of AZD1222 (ChAdOx1 nCoV-19) in healthy adults. For TCRbeta chain sequencing, PBMC samples from trial participants were taken at day 0 and at day 28 after the second dose. The CDR3 regions of human TCRbeta chains were analyzed by immunosequencing. The study's processing was this. TCRs in the repertoires were matched against a reference library of SARS-CoV-2-specific TCRs that had been generated with the MIRA antigen-specificity platform. Breadth meant the fraction of unique TCRs that were SARS-CoV-2-associated, whereas depth meant the fraction of total T cells that were SARS-CoV-2-associated. Using the MIRA data, each spike-specific TCR was assigned both to the spike region to which the TCR was reactive and to a CD4 or CD8 class. Log10-transformed breadth and depth values were compared by one-way ANOVA with Sidak's multiple comparisons tests. The table was pulled from immuneACCESS by TCRdb, which kept in-frame rearrangements only. Such tables lose some clones; where checked, under half of the loss comes from unresolved V genes, and the rest has no known cause. Clonal size and the V and J genes are those of that table, whereas D and trimming came from the DNA. This sample lists 28,000 or so clones; approximately 85% were detected once. The ten largest clones add up to 2.5% to 3% of the sample.

Relative to germline, V is 5 bases shorter and J is 7 bases shorter, with 11 bases between their ends. The CDR3 goes from the cysteine to the phenylalanine over 12 residues. The entry retains the CDR3 DNA only, 36 bases that are in frame from base 1. The germline V gene provides CDR1 SGHTA and CDR2 FQGNSA. The source of the sample is a study of T cell responses to AZD1222 COVID-19 vaccine (dated by TCRdb to 2020 to 2023). Study-level background: TCR sequencing covered more than 230 trial participants: 200 to 220 given two doses of AZD1222 and about 26 given two doses of MenACWY control vaccine. Trial participants were enrolled into age subgroups of 18-55, 56-69 and 70-plus years, which contained about 150, 28 and 57 TCR-sequenced participants, respectively.

The research as a whole found: Conclusions about previously exposed vaccinees are limited because only a handful of AZD1222 recipients were SARS-CoV-2 seropositive at baseline. Participants were mostly white British and included more females than males, and it was suggested by the authors that clonal diversity may have been underestimated. Nearly half of unique spike-specific TCRs reportedly recognized epitopes outside regions mutated in the B.1.351 and B.1.1.7 variants. In the small 56-69-year group, the increase in depth fell short of significance, most likely because of low power. After two AZD1222 doses, spike-specific TCR breadth and depth were significantly higher than at day 0 and than in MenACWY recipients. CD4 TCRs associated with the vaccine covered the entire spike protein, and the dominant responses were in regions 160-218 and 743-854. Because no samples from the day 14 peak response were available, repertoires could be characterized only after the peak T cell response.

The sequence links TRBV7-2 to TRBJ1-1; the D gene cannot be resolved reliably. This clonotype was sampled from an adult who received the AZD1222 COVID-19 vaccine. The sequencing here drew on peripheral blood, taken 28 days after the second AZD1222 dose. The CDR3 protein sequence reads: CASSKDGSEAFF. The DNA sequence is given as TGTGCCAGCAGCAAGGACGGAAGTGAAGCTTTCTTT.